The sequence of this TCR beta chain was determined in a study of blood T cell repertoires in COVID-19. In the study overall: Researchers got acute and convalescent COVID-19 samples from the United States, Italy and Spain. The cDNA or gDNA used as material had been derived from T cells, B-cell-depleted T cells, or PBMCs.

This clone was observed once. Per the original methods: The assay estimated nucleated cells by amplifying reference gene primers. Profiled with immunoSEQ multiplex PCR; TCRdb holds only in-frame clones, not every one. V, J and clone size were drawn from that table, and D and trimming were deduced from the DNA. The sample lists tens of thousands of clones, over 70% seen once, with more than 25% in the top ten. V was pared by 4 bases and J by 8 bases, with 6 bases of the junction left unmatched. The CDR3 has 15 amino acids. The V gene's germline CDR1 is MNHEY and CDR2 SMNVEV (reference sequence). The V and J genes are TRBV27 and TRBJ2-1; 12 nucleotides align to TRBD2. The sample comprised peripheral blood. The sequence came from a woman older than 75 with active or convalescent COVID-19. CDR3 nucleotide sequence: TGTGCCAGCAGTTCCCTAGCGGGAGGGTTTTATGAGCAGTTCTTC. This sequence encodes CASSSLAGGFYEQFF.